Given below is one T cell receptor (beta chain) in context. The antigen remains unidentified. The CDR3 is 16 residues long. The germline V gene encodes CDR1 MNHEY and CDR2 SVGAGI. These data come from a study of T cells expressing NK-cell markers. Study conclusions and caveats: CD8+ T cells in 5 or 6 donors included dominant NKG2C+ clonotypes at roughly 1.0-7.5%. Whether expanded NKG2C+ T cell clones were HCMV-specific remained unclear.

One entry per CDR3 protein, without DNA, is what TCRdb gives after re-calling the 5' RACE reads. The sample has 300,000 to 500,000 distinct CDR3 sequences. The sample was blood T cells: a sorted CD56 or NKG2C T cell subset, CD4+ or CD8+ T cells, or bulk PBMC T cells (not recorded which). The chain links TRBV6-5 to TRBJ2-1; TCRdb returns TRBD2, unconfirmable since there is no DNA. The receptor comes from a woman in her 50s in good health. The CDR3 spells CASSYLTSGSYNEQFF.